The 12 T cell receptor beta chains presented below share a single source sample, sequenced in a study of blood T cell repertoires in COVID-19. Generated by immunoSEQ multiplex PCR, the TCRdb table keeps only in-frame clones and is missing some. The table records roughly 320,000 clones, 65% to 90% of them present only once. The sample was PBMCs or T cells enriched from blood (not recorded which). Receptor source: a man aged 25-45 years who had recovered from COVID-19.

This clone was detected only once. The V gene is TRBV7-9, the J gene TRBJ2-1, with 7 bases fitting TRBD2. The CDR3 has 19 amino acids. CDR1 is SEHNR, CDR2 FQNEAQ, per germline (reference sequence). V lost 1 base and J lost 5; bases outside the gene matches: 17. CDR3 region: CASSLEAQRGPPSNNEQFF. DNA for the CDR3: TGTGCCAGCAGCTTAGAAGCCCAGCGGGGACCTCCCTCTAACAATGAGCAGTTCTTC. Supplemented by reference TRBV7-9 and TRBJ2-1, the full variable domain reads DTGVSQNPRHKITKRGQNVTFRCDPISEHNRLYWYRQTLGQGPEFLTYFQNEAQLEKSRLLSDRFSAERPKGSFSTLEIQRTEQGDSAMYLCASSLEAQRGPPSNNEQFFGPGTRLTVL.

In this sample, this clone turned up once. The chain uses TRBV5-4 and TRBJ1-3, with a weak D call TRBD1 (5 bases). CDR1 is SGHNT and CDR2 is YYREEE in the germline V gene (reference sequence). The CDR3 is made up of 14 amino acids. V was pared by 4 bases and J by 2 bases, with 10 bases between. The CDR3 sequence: CASSGGGAGNTIYF. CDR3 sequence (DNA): TGTGCCAGCAGCGGCGGGGGGGCTGGAAACACCATATATTTT.

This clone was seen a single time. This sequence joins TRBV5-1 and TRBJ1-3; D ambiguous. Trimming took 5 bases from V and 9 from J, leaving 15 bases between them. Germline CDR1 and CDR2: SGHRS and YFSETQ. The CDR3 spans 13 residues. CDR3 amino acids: CASRRAGEVTIYF. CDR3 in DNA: TGCGCCAGCAGGCGGGCCGGGGAGGTCACCATATATTTT.

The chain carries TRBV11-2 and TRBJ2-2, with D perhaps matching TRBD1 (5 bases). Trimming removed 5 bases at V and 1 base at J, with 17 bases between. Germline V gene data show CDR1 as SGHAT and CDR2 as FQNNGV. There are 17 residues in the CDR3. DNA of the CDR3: TGTGCCAGCAGCCTTCGACTCCCCGGACAGAACACCGGGGAGCTGTTTTTT. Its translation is CASSLRLPGQNTGELFF. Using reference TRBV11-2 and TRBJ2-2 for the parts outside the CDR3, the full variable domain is EAGVAQSPRYKIIEKRQSVAFWCNPISGHATLYWYQQILGQGPKLLIQFQNNGVVDDSQLPKDRFSAERLKGVDSTLKIQPAKLEDSAVYLCASSLRLPGQNTGELFFGEGSRLTVL.

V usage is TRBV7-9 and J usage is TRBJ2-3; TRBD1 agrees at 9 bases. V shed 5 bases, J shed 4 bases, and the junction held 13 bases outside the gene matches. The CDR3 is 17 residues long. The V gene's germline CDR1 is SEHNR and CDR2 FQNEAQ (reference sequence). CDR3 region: CASSDAPGQGYSDTQYF. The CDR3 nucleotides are TGTGCCAGCAGCGACGCTCCGGGACAGGGTTACTCAGATACGCAGTATTTT.

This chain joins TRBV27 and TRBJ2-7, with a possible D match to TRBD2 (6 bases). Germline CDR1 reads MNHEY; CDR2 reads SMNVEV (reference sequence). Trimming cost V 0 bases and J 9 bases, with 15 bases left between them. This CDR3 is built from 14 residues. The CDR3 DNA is TGTGCCAGCAGTTTATCATGGGGGACGGAGGGGCAGTACTTC. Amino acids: CASSLSWGTEGQYF.

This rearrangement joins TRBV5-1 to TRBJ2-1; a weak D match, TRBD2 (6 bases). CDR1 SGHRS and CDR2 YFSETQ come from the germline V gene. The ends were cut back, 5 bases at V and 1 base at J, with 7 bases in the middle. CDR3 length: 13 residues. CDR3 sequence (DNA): TGCGCCAGCAGTCGGGGGTCCTACAATGAGCAGTTCTTC. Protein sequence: CASSRGSYNEQFF.

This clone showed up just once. This CDR3 is CASNDPRLQETQYF. The CDR3, as DNA: TGTGCCAGCAACGATCCCAGGCTCCAAGAGACCCAGTACTTC. The chain is built from TRBV2 and TRBJ2-5; D remains unclear. Germline CDR1 is SNHLY and CDR2 is FYNNEI. V lost 7 bases and J 1 base, leaving 13 bases between the germline ends. This CDR3 is 14 amino acids long.

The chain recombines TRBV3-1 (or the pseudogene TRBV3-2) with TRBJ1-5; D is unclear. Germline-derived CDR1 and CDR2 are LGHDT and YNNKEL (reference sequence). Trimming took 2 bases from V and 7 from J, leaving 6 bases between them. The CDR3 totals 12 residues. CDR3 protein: CASSQREQPQHF. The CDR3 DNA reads TGTGCCAGCAGCCAACGGGAACAGCCCCAGCATTTT.

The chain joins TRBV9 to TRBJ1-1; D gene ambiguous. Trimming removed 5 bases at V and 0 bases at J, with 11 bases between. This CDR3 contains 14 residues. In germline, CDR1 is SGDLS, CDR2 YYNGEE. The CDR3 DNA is TGTGCCAGCAGAGCTACGGGAGTGAACACTGAAGCTTTCTTT. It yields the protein CASRATGVNTEAFF.

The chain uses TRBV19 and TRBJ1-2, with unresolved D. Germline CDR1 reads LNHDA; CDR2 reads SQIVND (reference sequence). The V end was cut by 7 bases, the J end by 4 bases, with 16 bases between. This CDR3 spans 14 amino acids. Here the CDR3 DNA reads TGTGCCAGTACCCCGTCCTGGGAGCGCTATGGCTACACCTTC. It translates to CASTPSWERYGYTF.

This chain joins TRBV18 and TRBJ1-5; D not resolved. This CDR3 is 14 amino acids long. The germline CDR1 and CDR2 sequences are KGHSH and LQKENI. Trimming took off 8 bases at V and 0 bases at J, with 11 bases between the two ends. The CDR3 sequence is CASRPTTSNQPQHF. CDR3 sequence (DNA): TGTGCCAGCCGCCCGACAACTAGCAATCAGCCCCAGCATTTT.